Given below is one TCR beta chain in context. This entry is derived from a study of T cell changes during pregnancy in multiple sclerosis. This table comes from immunoSEQ multiplex PCR, and its TCRdb copy is limited to in-frame clones, with some not included. The sample lists over 50,000 clones, roughly 86% occurring once. The source was peripheral blood, collected in the first trimester of pregnancy. This sequence originates from a female donor with multiple sclerosis, enrolled in a pregnancy study.

CDR3 sequence: CASSAFDYYSNQPQHF. CDR3 coding DNA: TGCGCCAGCAGTGCCTTTGACTACTATAGCAATCAGCCCCAGCATTTT. This chain uses TRBV10-2 with TRBJ1-5; D call uncertain. The CDR3 totals 16 residues. CDR1 and CDR2 (germline): WSHSY, SAAADI. V gave up 4 bases and J gave up 0 bases, with 13 bases separating them.